The 12 T cell receptor beta chains below come from one sample, sequenced in a study of T cells in Graves' hyperthyroidism and ophthalmopathy. Amplification of TCR beta CDR3 regions was performed using RNA transcripts as template. RT-PCR in the first round (using the HTBI primer set) targeted the TCR CDR3. TCRdb independently ran MiXCR on the multiplex PCR reads; one entry per CDR3 protein. The table shows hundreds of thousands of distinct CDR3 sequences, with roughly 15% occurring only once. Sequenced sample: blood. These receptors were obtained from a woman in her fifties or sixties with Graves' ophthalmopathy.

This clonotype was recorded many times. V usage is TRBV12-3 or TRBV12-4 and J usage is TRBJ2-1, with 9 bases fitting TRBD2. The V segment lost 4 bases and the J segment 8 bases; nucleotides outside the gene matches: 9. The CDR3 is 15 amino acids. The CDR3 bases are TGTGCCAGCAGTTCGCGGGAGGGCCAGGTGGATGAGCAGTTCTTC. Encoded protein: CASSSREGQVDEQFF.

With regard to this clonotype: This may be a read error: a much more frequent sequence differs by one nucleotide. This sequence joins TRBV30 and TRBJ1-2; D might be TRBD1 (6 bases). The germline V gene encodes CDR1 GTSNPN and CDR2 SVGIG (reference sequence). CDR3 length: 14 residues. Trimming pared 3 bases from V and 6 bases from J, leaving 17 bases between. The CDR3 region is CAWRVQGRGDGYTF. For the CDR3, the DNA is TGTGCCTGGAGGGTACAGGGAAGGGGTGATGGCTACACCTTC.

This clonotype was observed many times. The V gene is TRBV5-1, the J gene TRBJ2-1; no definite D call. Per germline, CDR1 SGHRS and CDR2 YFSETQ. The CDR3 has 12 amino acids. Trimming took off 0 bases at V and 9 bases at J, with 7 bases between the two ends. The CDR3 reads CASSLDGTEQFF. CDR3 coding DNA: TGCGCCAGCAGCTTGGATGGCACTGAGCAGTTCTTC.

This clonotype was seen a few times. The chain combines TRBV6-2 or TRBV6-3 with TRBJ2-7, with TRBD1 matching 10 bases. J gave up 3 bases and V 6 bases, and 5 bases lay outside the gene matches. This CDR3 is 14 amino acids long. CDR1 and CDR2 (germline): MNHEY, SVGEGT. Written as DNA, the CDR3 is TGTGCCAGCAGGAGGGACAGGGGAAACTACGAGCAGTACTTC. It is translated as CASRRDRGNYEQYF.

The chain's CDR3 is CASSVGYQPQHF. CDR3 in DNA: TGTGCCAGCAGTGTTGGTTATCAGCCCCAGCATTTT. This sequence joins TRBV2 and TRBJ1-5; D remains ambiguous. Germline-derived CDR1 and CDR2 are SNHLY and FYNNEI. The V end was cut by 4 bases, the J end by 5 bases, with 6 bases between. This CDR3 comprises 12 residues.

This clonotype was counted many times. CDR3 region: CASSPTPGQSYEQYF. In nucleotides, the CDR3 is TGTGCCAGCAGTCCAACACCGGGACAGTCCTACGAGCAGTACTTC. The chain recombines TRBV27 with TRBJ2-7; 7 bases fit TRBD1. This CDR3 contains 15 residues. Germline trimming cut 5 bases from V and 1 base from J; bases unmatched to any gene: 8. CDR1 is MNHEY, CDR2 SMNVEV, per germline (reference sequence).

The rearrangement uses TRBV19 and TRBJ2-1; D is unclear. Trimming removed 7 bases at V and 2 bases at J, with 12 bases between. Germline V CDR1 and CDR2: LNHDA, SQIVND (reference sequence). This CDR3 is 14 amino acids long. Here the CDR3 reads CASKRVGPYNEQFF. For the CDR3, the DNA is TGTGCCAGTAAACGGGTAGGGCCCTACAATGAGCAGTTCTTC. Full variable domain (missing parts from reference TRBV19 and TRBJ2-1): DGGITQSPKYLFRKEGQNVTLSCEQNLNHDAMYWYRQDPGQGLRLIYYSQIVNDFQKGDIAEGYSVSREKKESFPLTVTSAQKNPTAFYLCASKRVGPYNEQFFGPGTRLTVL.

This clonotype was observed many times. The chain carries TRBV7-6 and TRBJ1-1; D unresolved. V was trimmed by 1 base and J by 7 bases, leaving 13 bases between them. Germline loops: CDR1 SGHVS, CDR2 FNYEAQ. The CDR3 loop spans 14 amino acids. The CDR3 DNA follows: TGTGCCAGCAGCTTAGTTGGCGGGGTAGGTGAAGCTTTCTTT. It specifies CASSLVGGVGEAFF. The full variable domain, rest sourced from reference TRBV7-6 and TRBJ1-1, is GAGVSQSPRYKVTKRGQDVALRCDPISGHVSLYWYRQALGQGPEFLTYFNYEAQQDKSGLPNDRFSAERPEGSISTLTIQRTEQRDSAMYRCASSLVGGVGEAFFGQGTRLTVV.

This chain uses TRBV20-1 with TRBJ2-3; 11 bases align to TRBD2. Trimming at V came to 0 bases and at J to 2 bases, leaving 4 bases not matched to a gene. Germline values: CDR1 DFQATT, CDR2 SNEGSKA (reference sequence). The CDR3 loop spans 16 amino acids. CDR3 nucleotide sequence: TGCAGTGCTAGAGATCCGACTAGCGGGAACACAGATACGCAGTATTTT. Protein sequence: CSARDPTSGNTDTQYF.

To note about this clonotype: This may stem from a read error, because a much larger clone lies one nucleotide away. The V call is TRBV12-3 or TRBV12-4, the J call TRBJ2-5, with D possibly matching TRBD1 (6 bases). The V end was cut by 10 bases, the J end by 0 bases, with 15 bases between. The CDR3 covers 14 residues. The CDR3 sequence is CANTTGTYQETQYF. The DNA of the CDR3 is TGTGCCAACACCACAGGGACATACCAAGAGACCCAGTACTTC.

Many counts were recorded for this clonotype. CDR3 nucleotide sequence: TGTGCCAGCAGCGTAGCTACCGGTGAAGCTTTCTTT. Protein sequence: CASSVATGEAFF. This chain links TRBV9 with TRBJ1-1; D not certain. Germline V CDR1 and CDR2: SGDLS, YYNGEE. The germline V and J ends were trimmed by 0 bases and 7 bases, with 7 bases remaining between them. The CDR3 contains 12 residues.

The table lists this clonotype with a few counts. The gene calls are TRBV5-1 and TRBJ2-7; no reliable D call. This CDR3 comprises 14 residues. V lost 0 bases, J lost 4 bases, and 11 bases lay in between. Germline CDR1 SGHRS, CDR2 YFSETQ. The CDR3 DNA sequence: TGCGCCAGCAGCTTGGGCTGGGGATCATACGAGCAGTACTTC. Translating gives CASSLGWGSYEQYF.